These 20 T cell receptor beta chains share one sample of origin, sequenced in a study of blood T cell repertoires in COVID-19. Data came from immunoSEQ multiplex PCR; TCRdb stores just in-frame clones and leaves some out. This sample has tens of thousands of clones, with roughly four fifths found just once. Material for sequencing was peripheral blood. The origin of the receptors is a human donor in a cohort sampled during active COVID-19.

The chain combines TRBV6-1 with TRBJ1-6; TRBD1 is a possible D gene (5 bases). V lost 3 bases to trimming and J lost 5 bases, with 14 bases between them. This CDR3 is 16 amino acids long. Per germline, CDR1 MNHNS and CDR2 SASEGT. CDR3 sequence (DNA): TGTGCCAGCAGTGACCTCTGGGGGGGGAATAATTCACCCCTCCACTTT. As protein: CASSDLWGGNNSPLHF.

The rearrangement joins TRBV6-5 to TRBJ1-3, with D tentatively TRBD1 (5 bases). Trimming cost V 0 bases and J 2 bases, with 8 bases left between them. CDR3 length: 15 amino acids. The germline CDR1 and CDR2 sequences are MNHEY and SVGAGI. The CDR3 DNA follows: TGTGCCAGCAGTTACTCCGGGGGTACTGGAAACACCATATATTTT. Residues: CASSYSGGTGNTIYF.

The genes are TRBV6-5 and TRBJ1-1; D not resolved. Germline values: CDR1 MNHEY, CDR2 SVGAGI. This CDR3 has 14 amino acids. The V end was cut by 6 bases, the J end by 3 bases, with 14 bases between. The CDR3 sequence is CASSLRGGDTEAFF. The CDR3 DNA sequence: TGTGCCAGCAGCCTCAGAGGCGGGGACACTGAAGCTTTCTTT.

The CDR3 DNA reads as TGTGCCAGTAGTTCCCGGACAGCTAACTATGGCTACACCTTC. Protein product: CASSSRTANYGYTF. The J gene is TRBJ1-2, the V gene TRBV19, with D possibly being TRBD1 (6 bases). V shed 5 bases and J shed 0 bases, with 10 bases lying between them. The CDR3 sequence is 14 residues long. Germline V gene sequence: CDR1 LNHDA, CDR2 SQIVND (reference sequence).

The chain is built from TRBV5-1 and TRBJ2-5; D remains ambiguous. Germline CDR1 reads SGHRS; CDR2 reads YFSETQ. V shed 3 bases and J shed 2 bases, with 11 bases lying between them. The CDR3 covers 14 residues. The CDR3 is CASSSPGTQETQYF. For the CDR3, the DNA is TGCGCCAGCAGCTCGCCGGGTACTCAAGAGACCCAGTACTTC.

The chain recombines TRBV10-3 with TRBJ2-7, with TRBD2 matching 8 bases. After removal of 4 bases from V and 4 bases from J, the junction contained 9 bases not matched to a gene. This CDR3 has 15 amino acids. Germline CDR1 is ENHRY and CDR2 is SYGVKD. CDR3 amino acids: CAISGLARGDYEQYF. CDR3 nucleotide sequence: TGTGCCATCAGTGGACTAGCGCGGGGTGATTACGAGCAGTACTTC.

The chain uses TRBV18 and TRBJ2-2; the D is unclear. This CDR3 spans 12 amino acids. The germline CDR1 and CDR2 sequences are KGHSH and LQKENI. Trimming left V 6 bases short and J 9 bases short, with 11 bases between. In nucleotides, the CDR3 is TGTGCCAGCTCCCCCGAGATCCGGGAGCTGTTTTTT. Translation gives CASSPEIRELFF.

The chain joins TRBV5-4 to TRBJ1-2, with 7 bases fitting TRBD1. Trimming took 10 bases from V and 4 from J; bases not matched to a gene: 4. The CDR3 has 11 amino acids. Germline V CDR1 and CDR2: SGHNT, YYREEE (reference sequence). The CDR3 loop is CAGSGGYGYTF. CDR3 bases: TGTGCCGGGTCAGGGGGCTATGGCTACACCTTC. The full variable domain, with the rest looked up from reference TRBV5-4 and TRBJ1-2, is ETGVTQSPTHLIKTRGQQVTLRCSSQSGHNTVSWYQQALGQGPQFIFQYYREEENGRGNFPPRFSGLQFPNYSSELNVNALELDDSALYLCAGSGGYGYTFGSGTRLTVV.

The chain is built from TRBV28 and TRBJ2-1; 12 bases agree with TRBD1. Germline V gene sequence: CDR1 MDHEN, CDR2 SYDVKM. After removal of 5 bases from V and 7 bases from J, the junction contained 9 bases not matched to a gene. The CDR3 is made up of 16 amino acids. The CDR3 here is CASSLPGQGAGNEQFF. In DNA form, the CDR3 reads TGTGCCAGCAGTCTACCGGGACAGGGGGCGGGTAATGAGCAGTTCTTC.

The gene calls are TRBV28 and TRBJ2-3; unclear D gene. Germline V gives CDR1 MDHEN, CDR2 SYDVKM. V was pared by 5 bases and J by 1 base, with 10 bases between. The CDR3 has 14 amino acids. The CDR3 sequence is CASSPSAGTDTQYF. The CDR3 DNA reads TGTGCCAGCAGTCCCTCCGCGGGCACAGATACGCAGTATTTT. Full variable domain (remainder filled in from reference TRBV28 and TRBJ2-3): DVKVTQSSRYLVKRTGEKVFLECVQDMDHENMFWYRQDPGLGLRLIYFSYDVKMKEKGDIPEGYSVSREKKERFSLILESASTNQTSMYLCASSPSAGTDTQYFGPGTRLTVL.

V gene TRBV30 combines with J gene TRBJ2-1; D might be TRBD1 (5 bases). CDR1 is GTSNPN and CDR2 is SVGIG in the germline V gene (reference sequence). The length of the CDR3 is 11 residues. The V end lost 5 bases, the J end lost 5 bases, and 7 bases lay between the germline ends. The CDR3 DNA is TGTGCCTGGGACAGCAACAATGAGCAGTTCTTC. Translated, it gives CAWDSNNEQFF.

This clone showed up just a few times. V gene TRBV2 combines with J gene TRBJ2-7; D is perhaps TRBD2 (6 bases). CDR1 is SNHLY and CDR2 is FYNNEI in the germline V gene. The CDR3 contains 15 residues. The germline V and J ends were trimmed by 6 bases and 0 bases, with 15 bases remaining between them. The CDR3 DNA is TGTGCCAGCAGGAGGGGACTGTCCAGCTCCTACGAGCAGTACTTC. Residues: CASRRGLSSSYEQYF. Variable domain in full (rest from reference TRBV2 and TRBJ2-7): EPEVTQTPSHQVTQMGQEVILRCVPISNHLYFYWYRQILGQKVEFLVSFYNNEISEKSEIFDDQFSVERPDGSNFTLKIRSTKLEDSAMYFCASRRGLSSSYEQYFGPGTRLTVT.

The chain has TRBV27 and TRBJ2-1; 9 bases match TRBD2. In germline, CDR1 is MNHEY, CDR2 SMNVEV (reference sequence). Trimming cost V 6 bases and J 1 base; bases outside gene matches: 4. The CDR3 sequence is 15 residues long. The CDR3 spells CASSQAGGSYNEQFF. In DNA form, the CDR3 reads TGTGCCAGCAGCCAAGCGGGGGGATCCTACAATGAGCAGTTCTTC.

The gene calls are TRBV28 and TRBJ1-5; tentatively, D is TRBD1 (5 bases). The CDR3 runs 14 residues. Per the germline V gene, CDR1 is MDHEN and CDR2 is SYDVKM. Trimming shortened V by 5 bases and J by 6 bases, and 14 bases separated the two germline ends. The CDR3 region is CASSPTDRGQPQHF. The CDR3 region has the DNA TGTGCCAGCAGTCCGACAGATAGGGGTCAGCCCCAGCATTTT.

The genes are TRBV5-1 and TRBJ2-2; the match to TRBD2 covers 10 bases. Trimming at V came to 0 bases and at J to 5 bases, leaving 7 bases not matched to a gene. This CDR3 comprises 17 residues. Germline CDR1 and CDR2: SGHRS and YFSETQ. This CDR3 is CASSLARPAGGTGELFF. The CDR3 nucleotides read TGCGCCAGCAGCTTGGCCCGCCCAGCGGGGGGGACCGGGGAGCTGTTTTTT.

The J gene is TRBJ2-6, the V gene TRBV28, with 7 bases lining up with TRBD1. This CDR3 has 17 residues. V trimming: 5 bases; J trimming: 1 base; junction bases outside the gene matches: 8. The germline V gene has CDR1 MDHEN and CDR2 SYDVKM. CDR3 sequence (DNA): TGTGCCAGCAGTGACAGGGACGGAACGTCTGGGGCCAACGTCCTGACTTTC. This codes for CASSDRDGTSGANVLTF.

The chain has TRBV6-1 and TRBJ1-1; D is undetermined. V shed 3 bases and J shed 11 bases, with 13 bases lying between them. The germline CDR1 and CDR2 sequences are MNHNS and SASEGT. This CDR3 contains 12 residues. In DNA, the CDR3 is TGTGCCAGCAGTGATGAAGCGGAGCGGGCTTTCTTT. Its translation: CASSDEAERAFF.

The gene calls are TRBV19 and TRBJ2-2, with D possibly matching TRBD1 (6 bases). Between the trimmed V and J ends, which lost 7 bases and 1 base, there was a span of 16 bases. The V gene's germline CDR1 is LNHDA and CDR2 SQIVND (reference sequence). The CDR3 spans 16 residues. The CDR3 DNA reads as TGTGCCAGTAAGGGGGTTGTTGTGGGGAACACCGGGGAGCTGTTTTTT. Protein product: CASKGVVVGNTGELFF.

This chain uses TRBV12-3 or TRBV12-4 with TRBJ1-1; D uncertain. Trimming took 3 bases from V and 2 from J, leaving 7 bases between them. This CDR3 comprises 13 residues. The chain's CDR3 is CASSFRRNTEAFF. The CDR3 nucleotides are TGTGCCAGCAGTTTTCGCAGAAACACTGAAGCTTTCTTT.

The rearrangement links TRBV30 to TRBJ2-5; weak D call: TRBD2 (6 bases). V was pared by 3 bases and J by 3 bases, with 11 bases between. Germline V gene sequence: CDR1 GTSNPN, CDR2 SVGIG (reference sequence). This CDR3 contains 13 residues. The chain's CDR3 is CAWSPGVEETQYF. The CDR3 DNA reads as TGTGCCTGGAGCCCGGGGGTGGAAGAGACCCAGTACTTC.